The 18 T cell receptor beta chains below all came from one sample that was sequenced in a study of cytomegalovirus exposure and HLA in healthy donors. 60 Vbeta and 13 Jbeta primers were used in PCR. Here immunoSEQ multiplex PCR was the method, and the copy in TCRdb shows in-frame clones only, minus some. The sample has approximately 150,000 clones, approximately 88% seen once. Sequencing was performed on PBMCs. The origin of the receptors is a woman aged 25 to 39 in good health and CMV-seronegative.

The chain carries TRBV19 and TRBJ2-7; 8 bases match TRBD2. CDR1 is LNHDA, CDR2 SQIVND, per germline (reference sequence). The CDR3 is made up of 14 amino acids. The trim removed 3 bases at V and 4 bases at J, leaving 5 bases unmatched. CDR3 region: CASSIWSGSYEQYF. DNA for the CDR3: TGTGCCAGTAGTATTTGGAGCGGGAGTTACGAGCAGTACTTC.

The chain is built from TRBV9 and TRBJ2-3, with no clear D. Germline V CDR1 and CDR2: SGDLS, YYNGEE. The V and J ends lost 0 bases and 2 bases respectively, with 13 bases between them. The CDR3 totals 16 residues. This CDR3 is CASSVDLRATTDTQYF. The CDR3 nucleotides are TGTGCCAGCAGCGTAGACCTACGAGCAACCACAGATACGCAGTATTTT.

The gene calls are TRBV9 and TRBJ2-2; D is uncertain. The CDR3 is 13 residues long. V was pared by 2 bases and J by 4 bases, with 6 bases between. Germline V lookup: CDR1 SGDLS, CDR2 YYNGEE. Here the CDR3 DNA reads TGTGCCAGCAGCGTGGAGATCACCGGGGAGCTGTTTTTT. Amino acid sequence: CASSVEITGELFF.

This rearrangement joins TRBV2 to TRBJ2-7; 8 bases map to TRBD2. Germline assignment: CDR1 SNHLY and CDR2 FYNNEI. Unmatched junction bases numbered 4, after V lost 6 bases and J lost 6 bases. The CDR3 totals 12 residues. CDR3 residues: CASRGTSGEQYF. CDR3 sequence (DNA): TGTGCCAGCAGGGGGACTAGTGGCGAGCAGTACTTC.

The rearrangement links TRBV7-9 to TRBJ2-7, with 7 positions matching TRBD2. Germline V gene sequence: CDR1 SEHNR, CDR2 FQNEAQ (reference sequence). The CDR3 is 16 residues long. Germline trimming cut 4 bases from V and 2 bases from J; bases unmatched to any gene: 11. The CDR3 nucleotides are TGTGCCAGCAGCTCGCGGGAGACTAAGGTCCCCTACGAGCAGTACTTC. Translated, it gives CASSSRETKVPYEQYF.

The chain joins TRBV7-8 to TRBJ2-7; 7 bases map to TRBD1. The germline V gene has CDR1 SGHVS and CDR2 FQNEAQ. V trimming: 1 base; J trimming: 3 bases; junction bases outside the gene matches: 3. CDR3 size: 14 residues. For the CDR3, the DNA is TGTGCCAGCAGCTTAGGGGACAGAAGCTACGAGCAGTACTTC. It translates to CASSLGDRSYEQYF.

V usage is TRBV5-1 and J usage is TRBJ1-2; D call uncertain. Germline CDR1 reads SGHRS; CDR2 reads YFSETQ. This CDR3 is built from 15 residues. Between the trimmed V and J ends, which lost 0 bases and 0 bases, there was a span of 9 bases. The DNA of the CDR3 is TGCGCCAGCAGCTTGGCCGTCTCGGCTAACTATGGCTACACCTTC. Translation: CASSLAVSANYGYTF.

The rearrangement uses TRBV12-5 and TRBJ1-2, with no clear D. With 0 bases removed from V and 6 bases from J, the gap between germline ends came to 11 bases. CDR3 length: 14 amino acids. Germline V gene lookup returns CDR1 LGHNT and CDR2 FRNRAP. This CDR3 reads CASGLVPGFDGYTF. In DNA, the CDR3 is TGTGCTAGTGGTTTGGTACCGGGGTTTGATGGCTACACCTTC.

This clone showed up just a few times. This chain uses TRBV18 with TRBJ2-7, with D perhaps TRBD1 (5 bases). Germline V CDR1 and CDR2: KGHSH, LQKENI. This CDR3 contains 15 residues. The V gene lost 1 base and the J gene lost 6 bases, with 16 bases spanning the gap. The CDR3 region is CASSPRTGSSSEQYF. The DNA of the CDR3 is TGTGCCAGCTCACCACGAACAGGTAGCAGCTCCGAGCAGTACTTC.

The genes are TRBV19 and TRBJ2-3; no reliable D call. This CDR3 spans 15 amino acids. Trimming removed 5 bases from V and 0 bases from J, with 12 bases in between. Germline-derived CDR1 and CDR2 are LNHDA and SQIVND (reference sequence). The CDR3 here is CASSVSPGSTDTQYF. In DNA, the CDR3 is TGTGCCAGTAGTGTCTCGCCCGGTAGCACAGATACGCAGTATTTT.

This clone was found a few times. This chain links TRBV2 with TRBJ1-4; TRBD1 might be the D (6 bases). The ends were cut back, 7 bases at V and 5 bases at J, with 14 bases in the middle. Germline V gene sequence: CDR1 SNHLY, CDR2 FYNNEI. The CDR3 loop spans 14 amino acids. The CDR3 reads CASMPGGWNEKLFF. The CDR3 DNA reads TGTGCCAGCATGCCGGGGGGCTGGAATGAAAAACTGTTTTTT.

The chain links TRBV10-1 to TRBJ2-5; 9 positions match TRBD1. Unmatched junction bases numbered 3, after V lost 0 bases and J lost 1 base. This CDR3 comprises 16 residues. Germline CDR1 is WNHNN and CDR2 is SYGVQD (reference sequence). In DNA, the CDR3 is TGCGCCAGCAGTGAGTCGGGGACAGGGTCCCAAGAGACCCAGTACTTC. This codes for CASSESGTGSQETQYF.

The rearrangement joins TRBV6-6 to TRBJ1-6, with D maybe TRBD1 (6 bases). Trimming left V 2 bases short and J 12 bases short, with 14 bases between. CDR1 is MNHNY, CDR2 SVGAGI, per germline (reference sequence). The CDR3 covers 14 residues. CDR3 region: CASSYPGENRPLHF. CDR3 in DNA: TGTGCCAGCAGTTACCCAGGGGAGAACCGACCCCTCCACTTT.

This sequence joins TRBV20-1 and TRBJ1-2; D ambiguous. Germline-derived CDR1 and CDR2 are DFQATT and SNEGSKA (reference sequence). V lost 1 base, J lost 10 bases, and 10 bases lay in between. The CDR3 contains 11 residues. DNA of the CDR3: TGCAGTGCTAGAGTTGAGTTCTCCTACACCTTC. Translation gives CSARVEFSYTF.

This chain joins TRBV4-1 and TRBJ2-1; TRBD1 aligns across 10 bases. Per germline, CDR1 MGHRA and CDR2 YSYEKL. V shed 5 bases and J 3 bases; nucleotides not matched to a gene: 4. This CDR3 contains 15 residues. This CDR3 is CASSDRDRGYNEQFF. CDR3 nucleotides: TGCGCCAGCAGCGACCGGGACAGGGGCTACAATGAGCAGTTCTTC.

The genes are TRBV6-5 and TRBJ2-7, with D possibly TRBD2 on 6 matching bases. Per the germline V gene, CDR1 is MNHEY and CDR2 is SVGAGI. This CDR3 contains 14 residues. With 2 bases removed from V and 4 bases from J, the gap between germline ends came to 12 bases. The CDR3 sequence is CASSYMEGPYEQYF. The DNA of the CDR3 is TGTGCCAGCAGTTACATGGAGGGCCCATACGAGCAGTACTTC.

This clone was detected a few times. As DNA, the CDR3 is TGTGCCACCAGTAGACGTACTAACACTGAAGCTTTCTTT. Its protein is CATSRRTNTEAFF. The V call is TRBV15, the J call TRBJ1-1, with no clear D. Germline CDR1 LNHNV, CDR2 YYDKDF (reference sequence). This CDR3 region has 13 residues. V dropped 6 bases and J dropped 2 bases, with 10 bases sitting between them.

This clone was observed once. The chain employs TRBV2 and TRBJ2-1; D gene unclear. Trimming removed 8 bases from V and 8 bases from J, with 13 bases in between. The CDR3 runs to 12 residues. Germline V lookup: CDR1 SNHLY, CDR2 FYNNEI. CDR3 sequence (DNA): TGTGCCAGCCCTTGGTTGGGCGATGAGCAGTTCTTC. Translating gives CASPWLGDEQFF.